The present entry profiles one T cell receptor beta chain with its context. In its sample, this clonotype was seen a few times. Which antigen it targets is not known. No base qualities exist here, and no much larger clone lies one base off it. The data are from a study of T-cell memory formation after mild COVID-19 (dated by TCRdb to about 2021). About the full investigation: Most TCR sequence clusters were specific to one of the two donors. Longitudinal TCRalpha and TCRbeta repertoire sequencing tracked T-cell clones expanding and contracting after mild COVID-19 in a couple of donors. The cohort comprised two young, previously healthy adult volunteers, one female and one male. Broader findings and caveats from the paper: Contracting CD4+ clones were found mainly in CM and EM memory subsets, while CD8+ clones were enriched in EMRA. The detection of some responding clones in pre-infection memory suggests that pre-existing cross-reactive memory T cells joined the SARS-CoV-2 response. The second-wave clones that peaked on day 37 were not confirmed to be SARS-CoV-2 specific. Balanced CD4/CD8 phenotypes were observed for clones contracting from day 15 to 85, whereas a bias towards CD4+ was observed for a second wave of clones expanding from day 15 to 37. The study covered only a couple of mild cases, and larger cohorts including severe cases with pre-infection samples were considered necessary.

Ficoll-Paque density gradient centrifugation was used to isolate PBMCs. As encoded in the germline V gene, CDR1 is LGHNA while CDR2 is YSLEER. V has 3 bases trimmed and J has 7 bases trimmed; junction bases matching no gene number 11. Including the terminal cysteine and phenylalanine, the CDR3 comprises 17 residues. Here the CDR3 DNA is all that survives: 51 bases in frame from base 1. The reads were generated on an Illumina NovaSeq 6000. Using 5'RACE with constant-segment primers, TCRalpha and TCRbeta cDNA libraries were constructed, with sample barcodes and unique molecular identifiers added in the process. RNA was extracted from every sample with Trizol reagent. Amplification of the libraries took two PCR steps, and the second step added a second sample barcode plus Illumina TruSeq adapters. The libraries were sequenced on an Illumina NovaSeq using 2 x 150 bp paired-end reads. Per the authors' processing: Demultiplexing of reads and collapsing into UMI-guided consensus sequences were performed with migec v1.2.7. With mixcr v2.1.11, UMI consensuses were aligned to TRA and TRB V and J templates and assembled into clonotypes. Clonotypes were classified as expanded or contracted when called significant by both edgeR and NoisET, with noise models trained on biological replicates. For edgeR calls, a false discovery rate-adjusted p below 0.01 and a log2 fold-change threshold of 1 were applied. As an exploratory analysis of dynamics, max-normalized trajectories of the 1000 most abundant clonotypes were examined by PCA with hierarchical clustering. Each responding clone was given a CD4 or CD8 phenotype based on the CD4+ and CD8+ repertoires, which had been sequenced separately. TCRdb trimmed public reads at Q25 via fastp, called clones via MiXCR and kept in-frame beta chains. Rows merge per CDR3 protein into single entries with the most common DNA and genes. Here the V and J calls rest on TCRdb's processing, not on the authors' analysis. This sample holds fewer than 150,000 distinct CDR3 sequences; more than 13% were observed only once. More than 25% of the sample comes from the top ten.

The sample consisted of PBMCs or a T cell subset sorted from them (not recorded which). Recombination connected TRBV4-3 to TRBJ2-1; 11 bases in the middle match TRBD2. This clonotype was obtained from an adult woman who had mild COVID-19 (a few samples of this study predate the infection). The sample titles of this study are shuffled in the database, so cell type and time point are left out; the donor was told from shared clones. This receptor carries the CDR3 CASSQGTSGLGLNEQFF. The sequenced DNA is TGCGCCAGCAGCCAGGGGACTAGCGGACTCGGATTAAATGAGCAGTTCTTC.